The TCR beta chain under discussion was sequenced for a study of T cells in Graves' hyperthyroidism and ophthalmopathy. General study findings and limits: Most clonotypes that expanded in the thyroid above 0.001 also showed up in blood.

This clonotype showed up just a few times. Its antigen is not identified. Researchers barred patients who had uncontrolled infection, other autoimmune disease, pregnancy or lactation. Each diagnosis drew on symptoms, thyroxine, TRAb, thyroid ultrasound and orbital computed tomography findings. PBMCs were obtained from 10 ml fresh peripheral blood. The CDR3 regions of TCR beta were amplified from RNA transcripts. The study used the HTBI primer set for a first-round RT-PCR of the TCR CDR3. TCRdb analysed the multiplex PCR reads with MiXCR anew, one entry per CDR3 protein. Of under 550,000 distinct CDR3 sequences listed, roughly 15% are singletons. Unmatched junction bases numbered 11, after V lost 0 bases and J lost 5 bases. The CDR3 consists of 17 residues. Per the germline V gene, CDR1 is MGHRA and CDR2 is YSYEKL.

The V call is TRBV4-1, the J call TRBJ2-7; 9 bases fit TRBD1. The sequence was collected from a young woman with Graves' hyperthyroidism. The sample comprised blood. The CDR3 reads CASSQDRLGQGPNEQYF. CDR3 bases: TGCGCCAGCAGCCAAGATCGTTTGGGACAGGGACCCAACGAGCAGTACTTC.